The present T cell receptor beta chain was sequenced within a study of T cells in Graves' hyperthyroidism and ophthalmopathy. At the level of the study: At the time of initial diagnosis and before any treatment, peripheral blood was collected. Study observations and caveats: Most thyroid clonotypes expanded above 0.001 were also detected in blood.

TCR beta CDR3 regions were amplified from RNA transcripts. A first-round RT-PCR of the TCR CDR3 used the HTBI primer set. TCRdb re-analysed the multiplex PCR reads in MiXCR, keeping a single row per CDR3 protein. The sample yields some 770,000 distinct CDR3 sequences, approximately 16% seen once. Absent ophthalmopathy progression within 18 months defined stable Graves' hyperthyroidism. Clinicians diagnosed patients from clinical symptoms, serum thyroxine and TRAb, thyroid ultrasound and orbital computed tomography. V trimming: 2 bases; J trimming: 0 bases; junction bases outside the gene matches: 11. The CDR3 sequence is 18 residues long. CDR1 is SGHVS, CDR2 FQNEAQ, per germline. As concerns this clonotype: Antigen unknown.

The TCR originated in a man between 18 and 35 years old with Graves' hyperthyroidism. The V call is TRBV7-8, the J call TRBJ2-7, with TRBD2 identical over 9 bases. Source material: blood. The CDR3 here is CASSLQVTSGPSSYEQYF. CDR3 DNA sequence: TGTGCCAGCAGCTTACAGGTGACTAGCGGTCCTAGCTCCTACGAGCAGTACTTC.